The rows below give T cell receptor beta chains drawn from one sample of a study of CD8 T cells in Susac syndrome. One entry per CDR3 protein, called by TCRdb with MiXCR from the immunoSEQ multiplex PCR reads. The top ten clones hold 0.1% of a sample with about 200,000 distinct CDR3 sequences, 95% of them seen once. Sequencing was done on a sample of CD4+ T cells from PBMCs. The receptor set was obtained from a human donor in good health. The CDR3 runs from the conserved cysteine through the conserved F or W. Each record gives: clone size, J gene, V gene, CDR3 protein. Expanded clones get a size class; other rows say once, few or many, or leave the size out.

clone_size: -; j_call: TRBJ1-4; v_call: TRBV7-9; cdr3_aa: CASSGAQGMEKLFF
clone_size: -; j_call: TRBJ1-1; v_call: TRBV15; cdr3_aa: CATSSNRVVGTEAFF
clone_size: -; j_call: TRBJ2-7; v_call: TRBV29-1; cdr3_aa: CSVEAGTEDEQYF
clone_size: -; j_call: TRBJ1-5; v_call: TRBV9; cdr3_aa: CASSAQGGENQPQHF
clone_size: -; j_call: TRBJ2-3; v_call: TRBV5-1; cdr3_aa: CASRWGGGPEDTQYF
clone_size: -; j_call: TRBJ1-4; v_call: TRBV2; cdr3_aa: CASTVDEKLFF
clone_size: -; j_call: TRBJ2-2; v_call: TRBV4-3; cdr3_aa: CASSPNRGMDTGELFF
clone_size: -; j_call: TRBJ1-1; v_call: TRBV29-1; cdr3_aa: CSVERAVNTEAFF
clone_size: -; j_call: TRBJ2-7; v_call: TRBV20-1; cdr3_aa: CSAPERDRAYEQYF
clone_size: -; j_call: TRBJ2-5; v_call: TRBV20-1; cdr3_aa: CSAGTSPFQETQYF
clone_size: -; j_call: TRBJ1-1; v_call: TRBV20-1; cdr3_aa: CSAPTDRVIMNTEAFF
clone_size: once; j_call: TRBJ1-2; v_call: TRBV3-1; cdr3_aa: CASSQDVAGSYGYTF
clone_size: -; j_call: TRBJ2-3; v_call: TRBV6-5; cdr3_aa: CASGRLAGSTDTQYF
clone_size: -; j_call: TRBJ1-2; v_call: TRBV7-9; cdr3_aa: CASSLNDRGHGYTF
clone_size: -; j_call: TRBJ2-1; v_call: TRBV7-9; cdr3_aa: CASSLQAGGYNEQFF
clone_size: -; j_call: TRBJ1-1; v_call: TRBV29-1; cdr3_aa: CSVALGASLEAFF
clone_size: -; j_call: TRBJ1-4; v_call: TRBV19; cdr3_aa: CASSETNEKLFF
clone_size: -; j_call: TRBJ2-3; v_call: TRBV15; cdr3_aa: CATSRVAGGFTDTQYF
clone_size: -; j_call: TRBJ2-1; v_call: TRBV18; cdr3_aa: CASSPNRPGPYNEQFF
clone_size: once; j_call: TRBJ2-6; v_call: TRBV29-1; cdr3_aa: CSVHGGGSGANVLTF
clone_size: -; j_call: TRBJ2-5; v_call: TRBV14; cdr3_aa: CASSQDQTGYRETQYF
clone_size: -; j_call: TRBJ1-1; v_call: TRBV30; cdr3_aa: CAWSVPGTLNTEAFF
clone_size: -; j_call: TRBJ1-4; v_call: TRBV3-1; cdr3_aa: CASSAGERSEKLFF
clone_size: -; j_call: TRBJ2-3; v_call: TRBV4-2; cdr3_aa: CASSRGAGMTDTQYF
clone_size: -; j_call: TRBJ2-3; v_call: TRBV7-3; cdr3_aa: CATTSSGSTDTQYF
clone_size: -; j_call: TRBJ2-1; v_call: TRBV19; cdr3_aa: CASSMGPYNEQFF
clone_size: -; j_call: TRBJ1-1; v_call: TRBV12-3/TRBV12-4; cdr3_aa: CASRSRRGDHTEAFF
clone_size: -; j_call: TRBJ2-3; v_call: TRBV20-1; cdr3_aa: CSARDSGVDTQYF
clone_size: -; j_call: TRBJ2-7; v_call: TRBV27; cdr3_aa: CASSPDRFAYEQYF
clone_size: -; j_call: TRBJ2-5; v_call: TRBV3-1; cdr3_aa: CASLTGTSLETQYF
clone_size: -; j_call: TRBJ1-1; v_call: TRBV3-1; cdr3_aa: CASSHGVGTYTEAFF
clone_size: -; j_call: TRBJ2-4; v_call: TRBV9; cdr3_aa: CASSPSGLGIQYF
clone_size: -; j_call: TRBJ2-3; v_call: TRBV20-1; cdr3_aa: CSAPREHPTDTQYF
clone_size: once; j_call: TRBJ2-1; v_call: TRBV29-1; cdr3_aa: CSVDRSGQNNEQFF